The 26 T cell receptor beta chains in this list originate from one sample, sequenced in a study of T-cell memory formation after mild COVID-19. TCRdb re-called the 5' RACE reads with MiXCR, one entry per CDR3 protein. Of about 250,000 distinct CDR3 sequences listed, 15% were seen once; the top ten hold under 2.5%. Sequencing was done on a sample of PBMCs or a T cell subset sorted from them (not recorded which). All receptors come from an adult woman who had mild COVID-19 (a few samples of this study predate the infection). Cell type and time point are not known.

This clonotype was counted only a few times. This rearrangement joins TRBV12-3 or TRBV12-4 to TRBJ2-1; D is ambiguous. V lost 2 bases and J 11 bases, leaving 10 bases between the germline ends. This CDR3 is 12 amino acids long. The CDR3 sequence: CASSLIFAQQFF. Written as DNA, the CDR3 is TGTGCCAGCAGTTTAATATTCGCGCAGCAGTTCTTC.

This clonotype was seen at least ten times. The chain recombines TRBV10-3 with TRBJ2-1, with 7 bases lining up with TRBD2. The V and J ends lost 5 bases and 2 bases, in that order; junction bases with no gene match: 18. This CDR3 spans 19 amino acids. CDR1 is ENHRY and CDR2 is SYGVKD in the germline V gene. The CDR3 protein is CAISSRALGTAGAYNEQFF. The CDR3 DNA follows: TGTGCCATCAGTTCTCGAGCGCTCGGGACTGCGGGGGCCTACAATGAGCAGTTCTTC.

This chain uses TRBV12-3 or TRBV12-4 with TRBJ2-7; the D is unclear. The CDR3 consists of 12 residues. The V and J ends lost 7 bases and 4 bases respectively, with 11 bases between them. CDR3: CASKSLGYEQYF. CDR3 bases: TGTGCCAGCAAATCTCTGGGTTACGAGCAGTACTTC.

Concerning this clonotype: A read error may explain this, as a much larger clone is one base away. The rearrangement uses TRBV12-3 or TRBV12-4 and TRBJ2-1, with 10 bases lining up with TRBD2. The V gene end was trimmed by 6 bases and the J gene end by 2 bases; junction bases not matched to a gene: 4. CDR3 length equals 15 residues. CDR3 sequence (DNA): TGTGCCAGCAGCTCCAGCGGGGGGGCCTACAATGAGCAGTTCTTC. Translated, it gives CASSSSGGAYNEQFF.

The gene calls are TRBV2 and TRBJ2-7; 8 nucleotides agree with TRBD1. Trimming at V came to 4 bases and at J to 2 bases, leaving 7 bases not matched to a gene. CDR1 and CDR2 (germline): SNHLY, FYNNEI. CDR3 length: 15 amino acids. This CDR3 reads CASSVESGGPYEQYF. The CDR3 nucleotides are TGTGCCAGCAGTGTGGAGTCAGGGGGCCCCTACGAGCAGTACTTC.

The gene calls are TRBV6-2 or TRBV6-3 and TRBJ2-3, with D uncertain. From germline, CDR1 is MNHEY and CDR2 SVGEGT. V gave up 0 bases and J gave up 10 bases, with 11 bases separating them. The CDR3 length is 13 residues. CDR3 protein: CASSYSNQRAQYF. CDR3 DNA sequence: TGTGCCAGCAGTTACTCGAACCAGCGCGCGCAGTATTTT.

This clonotype was recorded at least ten times. The chain joins TRBV7-6 to TRBJ1-5; D is ambiguous. The length of the CDR3 is 13 residues. Germline CDR1 reads SGHVS; CDR2 reads FNYEAQ. V was clipped by 6 bases and J by 7 bases, with 13 bases between them. The CDR3 nucleotides are TGTGCCAGCAGTCCCGACGGCTTACAGCCCCAGCATTTT. Amino acid sequence: CASSPDGLQPQHF.

The DNA of the CDR3 is TGTGCCAGCAGTGCTGGTTTCTACGAGCAGTACTTC. Its protein is CASSAGFYEQYF. The chain employs TRBV2 and TRBJ2-7; D is ambiguous. The germline V and J ends were trimmed by 4 bases and 3 bases, with 7 bases remaining between them. Germline CDR1 reads SNHLY; CDR2 reads FYNNEI. The CDR3 length is 12 residues.

The sample holds a few counts of this clonotype. The rearrangement joins TRBV20-1 to TRBJ1-2; D gene unclear. This CDR3 contains 13 residues. V gave up 3 bases and J gave up 8 bases, with 16 bases separating them. Germline CDR1 and CDR2: DFQATT and SNEGSKA (reference sequence). The CDR3 nucleotides read TGCAGTGCTAGTGGACGGACCTATTTGGGCTACACCTTC. Amino acid sequence: CSASGRTYLGYTF.

In its sample, this clonotype was seen a few times. This chain connects TRBV10-3 to TRBJ2-5; D gene uncertain. Germline values: CDR1 ENHRY, CDR2 SYGVKD. V was cut by 6 bases and J by 4 bases, with 12 bases left in between. The CDR3 length is 13 residues. The CDR3 loop reads CAIRPGERETQYF. The CDR3 nucleotides are TGTGCCATCAGACCTGGCGAGCGAGAGACCCAGTACTTC.

The rearrangement uses TRBV12-3 or TRBV12-4 and TRBJ1-5, with 8 bases lining up with TRBD1. CDR3 size: 14 residues. V was pared by 6 bases and J by 2 bases, with 3 bases of the junction left unmatched. The chain's CDR3 is CASSQTGGNQPQHF. The CDR3 nucleotides read TGTGCCAGCAGCCAGACAGGGGGCAATCAGCCCCAGCATTTT.

This clonotype was counted only a few times. DNA for the CDR3: TGTGCCAGCAGTTTAGGCCGGACGGCTGGAATCAATCAGCCCCAGCATTTT. Translation gives CASSLGRTAGINQPQHF. The V call is TRBV12-3 or TRBV12-4, the J call TRBJ1-5; D is uncertain. This CDR3 spans 17 amino acids. The ends were cut back, 1 base at V and 3 bases at J, with 16 bases in the middle.

V and J are TRBV7-6 and TRBJ1-2; unclear D gene. The germline V gene encodes CDR1 SGHVS and CDR2 FNYEAQ. This CDR3 comprises 12 residues. Trimming removed 4 bases at V and 4 bases at J, with 7 bases between. CDR3 sequence: CASSSWGYGYTF. CDR3 DNA: TGTGCCAGCAGCTCCTGGGGCTATGGCTACACCTTC.

In its sample, this clonotype was seen a few times. This rearrangement joins TRBV12-3 or TRBV12-4 to TRBJ1-5, with D unresolved. The CDR3 spans 15 residues. V lost 2 bases and J 3 bases, leaving 11 bases between the germline ends. Here the CDR3 reads CASSLRTLNNQPQHF. The DNA of the CDR3 is TGTGCCAGCAGTTTACGGACCCTAAACAATCAGCCCCAGCATTTT.

This sequence joins TRBV24-1 and TRBJ1-5, with D unclear. Germline lookup yields CDR1 KGHDR and CDR2 SFDVKD. The CDR3 loop spans 14 amino acids. V shed 6 bases and J shed 1 base, with 9 bases lying between them. The CDR3 bases are TGTGCCACCAGTCGGGTGGGGAGCAATCAGCCCCAGCATTTT. It codes for CATSRVGSNQPQHF.

V and J are TRBV2 and TRBJ2-1, with D maybe TRBD2 (5 bases). V was clipped by 2 bases and J by 4 bases, with 15 bases between them. CDR1 is SNHLY and CDR2 is FYNNEI in the germline V gene. The CDR3 loop spans 16 amino acids. The CDR3 sequence is CASSELWSGGYNEQFF. For the CDR3, the DNA is TGTGCCAGCAGTGAACTGTGGTCAGGAGGTTACAATGAGCAGTTCTTC. Complete variable domain (other parts from reference TRBV2 and TRBJ2-1): EPEVTQTPSHQVTQMGQEVILRCVPISNHLYFYWYRQILGQKVEFLVSFYNNEISEKSEIFDDQFSVERPDGSNFTLKIRSTKLEDSAMYFCASSELWSGGYNEQFFGPGTRLTVL.

V gene TRBV5-1 combines with J gene TRBJ2-7, with D possibly matching TRBD2 (5 bases). From germline, CDR1 is SGHRS and CDR2 YFSETQ. This CDR3 is 14 amino acids long. The V and J ends lost 3 bases and 3 bases respectively, with 13 bases between them. The CDR3 bases are TGCGCCAGCAGCTCCTCGGGGTTCGTCTACGAGCAGTACTTC. Protein: CASSSSGFVYEQYF.

This sequence joins TRBV7-6 and TRBJ2-7, with D perhaps TRBD1 (6 bases). The germline gives CDR1 SGHVS, CDR2 FNYEAQ. The V end lost 6 bases, the J end lost 2 bases, and 17 bases lay between the germline ends. The CDR3 loop spans 15 amino acids. CDR3 amino acids: CASSMTGGPPYEQYF. CDR3 coding DNA: TGTGCCAGCAGTATGACAGGAGGTCCCCCCTACGAGCAGTACTTC.

This clonotype came up a few times. The rearrangement uses TRBV7-9 and TRBJ1-3; D not certain. V dropped 8 bases and J dropped 3 bases, with 2 bases sitting between them. The CDR3 covers 10 residues. CDR1 is SEHNR and CDR2 is FQNEAQ in the germline V gene (reference sequence). CDR3: CASGGNTIYF. CDR3 DNA sequence: TGTGCCAGCGGTGGAAACACCATATATTTT. The complete variable domain, with remaining parts taken from reference TRBV7-9 and TRBJ1-3, reads DTGVSQNPRHKITKRGQNVTFRCDPISEHNRLYWYRQTLGQGPEFLTYFQNEAQLEKSRLLSDRFSAERPKGSFSTLEIQRTEQGDSAMYLCASGGNTIYFGEGSWLTVV.

The rearrangement joins TRBV7-6 to TRBJ2-3; TRBD2 matches 10 bases. Germline-derived CDR1 and CDR2 are SGHVS and FNYEAQ. The V segment lost 6 bases and the J segment 2 bases; nucleotides outside the gene matches: 8. The CDR3 contains 16 residues. CDR3 DNA sequence: TGTGCCAGCAGACCTCTAGCGGGGGACCTCACAGATACGCAGTATTTT. Its translation: CASRPLAGDLTDTQYF.

The chain has TRBV21-1 and TRBJ2-1. TRBV21-1 is listed as a pseudogene. This CDR3 has 16 amino acids. CDR3: CASSKDGRCSYNEQFF. The CDR3 nucleotides read TGTGCCAGCAGCAAAGATGGGCGGTGCTCCTACAATGAGCAGTTCTTC.

This clonotype has only a few counts. The chain is built from TRBV12-3 or TRBV12-4 and TRBJ2-5; 9 nucleotides match TRBD2. The CDR3 consists of 16 residues. Losses at the gene ends were 6 bases for V and 2 bases for J; bases not matched to a gene: 10. As DNA, the CDR3 is TGTGCCAGCAGCCCCGCCCGACTAGCGGCTCAAGAGACCCAGTACTTC. Translated: CASSPARLAAQETQYF.

The CDR3 here is CAITSSDAETQYF. The CDR3 bases are TGTGCCATCACCTCCTCCGATGCAGAGACCCAGTACTTC. The chain combines TRBV10-3 with TRBJ2-5; D gene unclear. The V gene lost 7 bases and the J gene lost 4 bases, with 13 bases spanning the gap. The germline V gene has CDR1 ENHRY and CDR2 SYGVKD. CDR3 length: 13 residues.

There are many counts of this clonotype. This chain joins TRBV4-2 and TRBJ2-3; 12 bases are shared with TRBD2. This CDR3 spans 16 amino acids. Germline V gene lookup returns CDR1 LGHNA and CDR2 YNFKEQ. Unmatched junction bases numbered 4, after V lost 4 bases and J lost 2 bases. The CDR3 DNA sequence: TGTGCCAGCAGCCGCCTAGCGGGAGGGTCCACAGATACGCAGTATTTT. This translates into CASSRLAGGSTDTQYF.

This clonotype has more than one count but fewer than ten. This chain joins TRBV12-3 or TRBV12-4 and TRBJ2-1; 7 bases are shared with TRBD2. The trim removed 3 bases at V and 7 bases at J, leaving 6 bases unmatched. The CDR3 sequence is 14 residues long. This CDR3 reads CASSLGGEGNEQFF. In DNA, the CDR3 is TGTGCCAGCAGTTTGGGCGGGGAGGGTAATGAGCAGTTCTTC.

This clonotype was detected only a few times. The J gene is TRBJ2-5, the V gene TRBV6-4; D is perhaps TRBD1 (5 bases). The CDR3 spans 15 residues. Germline V gene sequence: CDR1 MRHNA, CDR2 SNTAGT. The V and J ends lost 7 bases and 1 base respectively, with 16 bases between them. CDR3 in amino acids: CASIILGQIQETQYF. The CDR3 region has the DNA TGTGCCAGCATTATCCTCGGACAAATCCAAGAGACCCAGTACTTC.